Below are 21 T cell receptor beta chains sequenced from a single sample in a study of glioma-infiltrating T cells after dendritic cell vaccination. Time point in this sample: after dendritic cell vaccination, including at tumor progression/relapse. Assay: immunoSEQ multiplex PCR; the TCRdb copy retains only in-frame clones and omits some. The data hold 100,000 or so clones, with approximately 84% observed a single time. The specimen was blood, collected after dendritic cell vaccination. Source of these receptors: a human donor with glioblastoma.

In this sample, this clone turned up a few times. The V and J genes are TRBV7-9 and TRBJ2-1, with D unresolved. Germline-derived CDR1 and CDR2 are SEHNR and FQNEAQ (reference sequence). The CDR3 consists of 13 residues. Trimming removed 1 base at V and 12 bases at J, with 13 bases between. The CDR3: CASSLGASTRQFF. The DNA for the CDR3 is TGTGCCAGCAGCTTAGGGGCTTCGACACGGCAGTTCTTC.

The DNA for the CDR3 is TGTGCCAGCAGCTTACAGACAGGGTGGTCCTACGAGCAGTACTTC. Translating gives CASSLQTGWSYEQYF. This chain joins TRBV7-3 and TRBJ2-7, with 7 bases that match TRBD1. Germline loops: CDR1 SGHTA, CDR2 FQGTGA. The CDR3 is 15 amino acids. Trimming at V came to 2 bases and at J to 1 base, leaving 5 bases not matched to a gene.

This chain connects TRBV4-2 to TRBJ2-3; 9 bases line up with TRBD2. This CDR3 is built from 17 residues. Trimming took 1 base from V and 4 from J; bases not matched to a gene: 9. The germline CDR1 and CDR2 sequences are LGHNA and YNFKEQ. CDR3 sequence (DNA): TGTGCCAGCAGCCAAGGAGGGGCGGGAGGGCCCCCAGATACGCAGTATTTT. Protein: CASSQGGAGGPPDTQYF.

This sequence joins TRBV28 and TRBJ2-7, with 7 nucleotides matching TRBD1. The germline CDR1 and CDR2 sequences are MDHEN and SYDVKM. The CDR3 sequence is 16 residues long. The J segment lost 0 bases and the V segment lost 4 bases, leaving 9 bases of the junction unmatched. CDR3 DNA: TGTGCCAGCAGTTCCGGACAGGCCCTAAGCTCCTACGAGCAGTACTTC. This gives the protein CASSSGQALSSYEQYF.

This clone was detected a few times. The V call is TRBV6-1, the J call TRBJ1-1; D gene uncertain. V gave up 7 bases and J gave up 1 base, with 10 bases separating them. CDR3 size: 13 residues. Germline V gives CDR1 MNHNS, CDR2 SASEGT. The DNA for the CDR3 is TGTGCCAGCATATTACAGAGGAACACTGAAGCTTTCTTT. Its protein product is CASILQRNTEAFF.

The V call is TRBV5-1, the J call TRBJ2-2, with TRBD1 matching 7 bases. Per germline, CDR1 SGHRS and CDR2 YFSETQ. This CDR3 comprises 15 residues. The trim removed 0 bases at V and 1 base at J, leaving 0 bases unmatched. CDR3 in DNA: TGCGCCAGCAGCTTGGCAGGGGGGAACACCGGGGAGCTGTTTTTT. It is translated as CASSLAGGNTGELFF.

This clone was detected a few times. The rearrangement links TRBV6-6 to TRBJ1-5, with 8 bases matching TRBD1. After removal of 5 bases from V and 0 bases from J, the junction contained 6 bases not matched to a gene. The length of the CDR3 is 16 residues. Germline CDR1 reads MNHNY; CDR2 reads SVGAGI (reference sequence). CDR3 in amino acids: CASSPPDRGSNQPQHF. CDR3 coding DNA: TGTGCCAGCAGTCCGCCCGACAGGGGTAGCAATCAGCCCCAGCATTTT.

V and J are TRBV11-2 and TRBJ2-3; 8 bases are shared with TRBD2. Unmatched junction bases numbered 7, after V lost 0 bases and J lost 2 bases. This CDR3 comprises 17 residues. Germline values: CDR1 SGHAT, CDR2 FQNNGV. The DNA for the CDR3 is TGTGCCAGCAGCTTAGATCGGCGGGGGGCCAACACAGATACGCAGTATTTT. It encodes CASSLDRRGANTDTQYF.

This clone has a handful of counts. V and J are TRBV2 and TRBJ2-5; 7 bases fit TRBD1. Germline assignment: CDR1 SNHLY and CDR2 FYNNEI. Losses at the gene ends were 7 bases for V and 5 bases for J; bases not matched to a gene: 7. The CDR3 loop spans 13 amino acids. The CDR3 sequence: CASIKGALETQYF. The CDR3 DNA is TGTGCCAGCATAAAGGGGGCGTTGGAGACCCAGTACTTC. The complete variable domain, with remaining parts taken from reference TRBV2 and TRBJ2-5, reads EPEVTQTPSHQVTQMGQEVILRCVPISNHLYFYWYRQILGQKVEFLVSFYNNEISEKSEIFDDQFSVERPDGSNFTLKIRSTKLEDSAMYFCASIKGALETQYFGPGTRLLVL.

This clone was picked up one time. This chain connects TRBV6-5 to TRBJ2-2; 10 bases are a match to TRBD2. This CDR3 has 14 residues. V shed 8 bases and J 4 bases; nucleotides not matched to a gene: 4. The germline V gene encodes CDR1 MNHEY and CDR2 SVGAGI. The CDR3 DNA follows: TGTGCCAGCCGCCTAGCGGGGGTCACCGGGGAGCTGTTTTTT. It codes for CASRLAGVTGELFF.

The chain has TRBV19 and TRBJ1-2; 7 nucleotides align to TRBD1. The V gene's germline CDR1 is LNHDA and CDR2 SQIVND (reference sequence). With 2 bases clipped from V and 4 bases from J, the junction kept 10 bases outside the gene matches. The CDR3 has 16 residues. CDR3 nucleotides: TGTGCCAGTAGTATAAAGCCAGGGGGAAACCTCTATGGCTACACCTTC. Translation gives CASSIKPGGNLYGYTF.

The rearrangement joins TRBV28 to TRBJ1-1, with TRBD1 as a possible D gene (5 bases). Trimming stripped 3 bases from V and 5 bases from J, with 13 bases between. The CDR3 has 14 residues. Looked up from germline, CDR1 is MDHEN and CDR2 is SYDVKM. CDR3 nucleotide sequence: TGTGCCAGCAGTTTTAGGGGCGCCGGAACTGAAGCTTTCTTT. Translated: CASSFRGAGTEAFF.

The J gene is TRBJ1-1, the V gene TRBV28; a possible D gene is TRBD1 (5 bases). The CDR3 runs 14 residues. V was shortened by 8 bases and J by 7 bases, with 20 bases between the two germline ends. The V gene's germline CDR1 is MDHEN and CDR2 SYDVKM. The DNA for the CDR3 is TGTGCCAGCTTACGACCTGGGCCGACAGATGAAGCTTTCTTT. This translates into CASLRPGPTDEAFF.

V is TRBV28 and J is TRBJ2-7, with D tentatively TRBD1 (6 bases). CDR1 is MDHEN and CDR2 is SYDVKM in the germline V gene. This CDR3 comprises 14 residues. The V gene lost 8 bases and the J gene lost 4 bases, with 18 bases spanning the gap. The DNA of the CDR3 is TGTGCCAGCGCCGAACCGGGAAGGGGGTACGAGCAGTACTTC. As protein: CASAEPGRGYEQYF.

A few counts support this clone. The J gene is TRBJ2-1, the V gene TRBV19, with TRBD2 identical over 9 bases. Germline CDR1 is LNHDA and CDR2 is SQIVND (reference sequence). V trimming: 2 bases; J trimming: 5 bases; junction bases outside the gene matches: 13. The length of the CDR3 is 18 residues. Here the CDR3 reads CASSITRPGLAFHNEQFF. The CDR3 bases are TGTGCCAGTAGTATAACCCGACCGGGACTAGCTTTCCACAATGAGCAGTTCTTC.

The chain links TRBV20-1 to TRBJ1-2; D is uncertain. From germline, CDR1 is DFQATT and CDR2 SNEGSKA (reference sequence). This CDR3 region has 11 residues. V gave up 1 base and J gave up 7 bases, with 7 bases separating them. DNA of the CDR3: TGCAGTGCTAGAGTTGTGCGTGGCTACACCTTC. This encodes CSARVVRGYTF.

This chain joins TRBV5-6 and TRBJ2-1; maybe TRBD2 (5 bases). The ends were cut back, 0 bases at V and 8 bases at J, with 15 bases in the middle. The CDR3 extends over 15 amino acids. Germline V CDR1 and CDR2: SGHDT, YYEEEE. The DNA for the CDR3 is TGTGCCAGCAGCTTGGCCGGACTGGATGCCCATGAGCAGTTCTTC. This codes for CASSLAGLDAHEQFF.

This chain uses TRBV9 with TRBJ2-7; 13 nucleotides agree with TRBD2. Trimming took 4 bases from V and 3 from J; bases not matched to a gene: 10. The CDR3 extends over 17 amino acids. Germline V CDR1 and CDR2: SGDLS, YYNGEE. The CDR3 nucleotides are TGTGCCAGCAGCCCGCGACTAGCGGGGGGTAACCACTACGAGCAGTACTTC. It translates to CASSPRLAGGNHYEQYF. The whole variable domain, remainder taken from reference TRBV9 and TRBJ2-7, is DSGVTQTPKHLITATGQRVTLRCSPRSGDLSVYWYQQSLDQGLQFLIQYYNGEERAKGNILERFSAQQFPDLHSELNLSSLELGDSALYFCASSPRLAGGNHYEQYFGPGTRLTVT.

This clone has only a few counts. CDR3 loop: CAWKLKGGTGELFF. CDR3 bases: TGTGCCTGGAAACTTAAAGGGGGTACCGGGGAGCTGTTTTTT. V gene TRBV30 combines with J gene TRBJ2-2, with D perhaps matching TRBD1 (6 bases). CDR3 length: 14 amino acids. Trimming pared 4 bases from V and 5 bases from J, leaving 14 bases between. Germline-derived CDR1 and CDR2 are GTSNPN and SVGIG (reference sequence).

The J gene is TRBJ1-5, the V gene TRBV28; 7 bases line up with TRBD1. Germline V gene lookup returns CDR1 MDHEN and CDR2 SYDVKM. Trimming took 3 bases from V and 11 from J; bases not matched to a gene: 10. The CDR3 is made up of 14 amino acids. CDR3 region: CASSFYGTAQSQHF. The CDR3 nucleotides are TGTGCCAGCAGTTTTTACGGGACAGCGCAGTCCCAGCATTTT.

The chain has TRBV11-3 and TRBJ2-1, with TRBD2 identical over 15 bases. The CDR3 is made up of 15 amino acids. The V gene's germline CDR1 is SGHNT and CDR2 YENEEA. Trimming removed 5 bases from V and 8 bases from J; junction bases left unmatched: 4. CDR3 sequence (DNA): TGTGCCAGCAGCGCCGGGACTAGCGGGAGGCATGAGCAGTTCTTC. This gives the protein CASSAGTSGRHEQFF. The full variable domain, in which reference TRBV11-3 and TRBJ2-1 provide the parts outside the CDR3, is EAGVVQSPRYKIIEKKQPVAFWCNPISGHNTLYWYLQNLGQGPELLIRYENEEAVDDSQLPKDRFSAERLKGVDSTLKIQPAELGDSAVYLCASSAGTSGRHEQFFGPGTRLTVL.